This T cell receptor (beta chain) was recovered during a study of blood T cell repertoires in COVID-19. The CDR3 length is 15 residues. V shed 4 bases and J 5 bases; nucleotides not matched to a gene: 9. Germline assignment: CDR1 SGHRS and CDR2 YFSETQ. Data came from immunoSEQ multiplex PCR; TCRdb stores just in-frame clones and leaves some out. The sample has about 310,000 clones, approximately 91% seen once; the top ten hold roughly a tenth. The study counted Cohort 3 donors as recovered given two negative PCRs, clearance, or symptom resolution. The rearrangement joins TRBV5-1 to TRBJ2-5; TRBD1 agrees at 9 bases. The source of this sequence is a woman aged 40 to 49 who had recovered from COVID-19. Sequenced: PBMCs or T cells enriched from blood (not recorded which). CDR3 sequence: CASSVQGQGFETQYF. For the CDR3, the DNA is TGCGCCAGCAGCGTACAGGGACAGGGTTTCGAGACCCAGTACTTC.